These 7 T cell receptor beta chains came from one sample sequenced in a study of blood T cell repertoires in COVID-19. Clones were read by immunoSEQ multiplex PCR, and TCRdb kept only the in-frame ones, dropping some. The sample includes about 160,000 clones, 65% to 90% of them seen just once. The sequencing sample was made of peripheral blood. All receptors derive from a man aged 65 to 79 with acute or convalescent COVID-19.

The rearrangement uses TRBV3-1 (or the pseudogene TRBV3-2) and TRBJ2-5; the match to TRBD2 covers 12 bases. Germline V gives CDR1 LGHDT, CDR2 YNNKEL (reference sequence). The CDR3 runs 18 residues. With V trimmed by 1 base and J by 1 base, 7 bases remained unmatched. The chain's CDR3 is CASSQAPSGRGTQETQYF. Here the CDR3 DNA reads TGTGCCAGCAGCCAAGCGCCTAGCGGGAGGGGGACCCAAGAGACCCAGTACTTC.

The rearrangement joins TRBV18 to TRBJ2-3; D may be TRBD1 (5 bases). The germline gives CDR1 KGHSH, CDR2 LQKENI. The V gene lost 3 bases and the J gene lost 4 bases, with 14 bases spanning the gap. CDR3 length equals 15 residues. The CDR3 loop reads CASSPSQGYPDTQYF. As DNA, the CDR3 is TGTGCCAGCTCACCTAGCCAGGGTTACCCAGATACGCAGTATTTT. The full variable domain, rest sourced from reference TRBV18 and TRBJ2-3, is NAGVMQNPRHLVRRRGQEARLRCSPMKGHSHVYWYRQLPEEGLKFMVYLQKENIIDESGMPKERFSAEFPKEGPSILRIQQVVRGDSAAYFCASSPSQGYPDTQYFGPGTRLTVL.

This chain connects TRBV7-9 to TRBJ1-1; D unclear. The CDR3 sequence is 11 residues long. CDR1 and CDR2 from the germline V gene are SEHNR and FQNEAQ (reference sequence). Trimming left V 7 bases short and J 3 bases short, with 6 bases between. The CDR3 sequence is CASTLDTEAFF. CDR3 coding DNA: TGTGCCAGCACTCTCGACACTGAAGCTTTCTTT.

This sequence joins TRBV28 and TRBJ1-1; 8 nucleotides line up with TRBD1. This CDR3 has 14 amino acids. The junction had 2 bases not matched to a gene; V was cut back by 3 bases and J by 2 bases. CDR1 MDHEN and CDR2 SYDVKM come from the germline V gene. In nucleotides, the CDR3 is TGTGCCAGCAGTTTGGGACAGGCTAACACTGAAGCTTTCTTT. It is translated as CASSLGQANTEAFF.

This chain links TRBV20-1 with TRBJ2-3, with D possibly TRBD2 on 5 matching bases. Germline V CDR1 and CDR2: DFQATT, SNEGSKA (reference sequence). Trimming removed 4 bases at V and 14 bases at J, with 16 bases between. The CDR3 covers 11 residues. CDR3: CSAILAGLGYF. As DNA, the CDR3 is TGCAGTGCTATTCTCGCGGGCCTGGGGTATTTT.

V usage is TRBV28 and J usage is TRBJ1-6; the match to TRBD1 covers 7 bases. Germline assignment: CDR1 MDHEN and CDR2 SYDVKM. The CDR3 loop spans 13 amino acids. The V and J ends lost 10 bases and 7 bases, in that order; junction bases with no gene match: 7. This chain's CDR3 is CATWDRANSPLHF. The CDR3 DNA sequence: TGTGCCACCTGGGACAGAGCCAATTCACCCCTCCACTTT.

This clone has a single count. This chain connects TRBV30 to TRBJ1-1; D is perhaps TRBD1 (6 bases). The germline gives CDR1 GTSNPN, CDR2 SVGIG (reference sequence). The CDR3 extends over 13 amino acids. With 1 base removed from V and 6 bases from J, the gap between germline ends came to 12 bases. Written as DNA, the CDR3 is TGTGCCTGGAGTGGGGGACAAACTCCTGAAGCTTTCTTT. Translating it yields CAWSGGQTPEAFF.